Listed below are T cell receptor beta chains from one sample, sequenced in a study of OX40 agonist ivuxolimab in advanced cancers. The data were produced by immunoSEQ multiplex PCR, yet TCRdb's version contains in-frame clones alone and is incomplete. Of more than 50,000 clones in the sample, about 88% were seen once. Here the sequenced sample was CD4+ or CD8+ T cells sorted from blood, taken in a trial of the OX40 agonist ivuxolimab. Receptors originate from an adult with an advanced solid tumor such as melanoma, head and neck, liver or kidney cancer. Both conserved end residues are part of each CDR3. D genes are given only for firm matches. Clone sizes are given selectively: once, few, many, or a class where the clone is expanded.

TRBV2,TRBJ2-1,.,.,TGTGCCCAAGGGCGCCCCATAAATCATGAGCAGTTCTTC,CAQGRPINHEQFF
TRBV10-3,TRBJ1-2,.,.,TGTGCCGCATGGTCGGGGGGATCTAACTATGGCTACACCTTC,CAAWSGGSNYGYTF
TRBV5-1,TRBJ2-7,.,.,TGCGCCAGCAGCTTGACGGCTCTCCCTCGGATGCGGGCAATCTCCTACGAGCAGTACTTC,CASSLTALPRMRAISYEQYF
TRBV6-4,TRBJ2-3,.,TRBD2,TGTGCCAGCAGCGGACTAGCGGGAGGGCCTCCAGATACGCAGTATTTT,CASSGLAGGPPDTQYF
TRBV30,TRBJ1-4,.,.,TGTGCCCAACTCGGACGGAATGAAAAACTGTTTTTT,CAQLGRNEKLFF
TRBV29-1,TRBJ2-3,.,.,TGCAGCGCTGCTCCGACAGGACGCCTCACAGATACGCAGTATTTT,CSAAPTGRLTDTQYF
TRBV7-9,TRBJ2-5,.,.,TGTGCCAGCAGCCACTCACGGCTAGCAGGTCCAGAGACCCAGTACTTC,CASSHSRLAGPETQYF
TRBV9,TRBJ2-3,.,.,TGTGCCAGCAGCGCCCGCCCCGCTAGCTCAGATACGCAGTATTTT,CASSARPASSDTQYF
TRBV5-1,TRBJ2-7,.,TRBD2,TGCGCCAGCACCCTGAGAGGTGCCGGGACTAGCGGGAGAAGGGACGAGCAGTACTTC,CASTLRGAGTSGRRDEQYF
TRBV4-1,TRBJ2-7,.,.,TGCGCCAGCAGCCAAGATCCAGGGCAGAGCTACGAGCAGTACTTC,CASSQDPGQSYEQYF
TRBV28,TRBJ2-7,few,.,TGTGCCAGCAGTTTTTTTGATCCCCTGACGGAGGGGTCCGAGCAGTACTTC,CASSFFDPLTEGSEQYF
TRBV2,TRBJ1-1,.,.,TGTGCCAGCAGTGGATTTAGGGGGTTAATTCGTGCTGAAGCTTTCTTT,CASSGFRGLIRAEAFF
TRBV4-1,TRBJ2-5,once,.,TGCGCCAGCAGCCAAGATAGGGGACCCATATCCGACGGTCGACAAGAGACCCAGTACTTC,CASSQDRGPISDGRQETQYF
TRBV11-3,TRBJ2-3,.,.,TGTGCCAGCAGCTTAGGTTCAGGGGGCACAGATACGCAGTATTTT,CASSLGSGGTDTQYF
TRBV2,TRBJ2-7,.,TRBD2,TGTGCCAGCAGCGAACTGGGACGGGCGCGGGGGGAGGAGCAGTACTTC,CASSELGRARGEEQYF
TRBV29-1,TRBJ2-1,.,.,TGCAGCGTCCGGCGGGGATTTGGGTACAATGAGCAGTTCTTC,CSVRRGFGYNEQFF
TRBV7-9,TRBJ1-6,.,.,TGTGCCAGCAGCCCCCCAGGGACAAAGGATTCACCCCTCCACTTT,CASSPPGTKDSPLHF
TRBV7-2,TRBJ1-1,.,TRBD1,TGTGCCAGCAGCTTGACAGGGGTGAACACTGAAGCTTTCTTT,CASSLTGVNTEAFF
TRBV28,TRBJ1-4,.,.,TGTGCCAGCAGCCTCCCGGGGGCGACTAATGAAAAACTGTTTTTT,CASSLPGATNEKLFF
TRBV9,TRBJ2-1,.,TRBD2,TGTGCCAGCAGCATTAGCGGGAGTTCCTACAATGAGCAGTTCTTC,CASSISGSSYNEQFF
TRBV6-6,TRBJ1-3,.,.,TGTGCCAGCAGTTCCACAATGCTTGGAAACACCATATATTTT,CASSSTMLGNTIYF
TRBV6-1,TRBJ2-7,few,TRBD2,TGTGCCAGCAGTGCCGTCCTACCGGGACTAGAAAGCGAGCAGTACTTC,CASSAVLPGLESEQYF
TRBV12-5,TRBJ2-1,.,.,TGTGCTAGTGGTTTGGTACCCCTCCAAGCGGGCGCTTACAATGAGCAGTTCTTC,CASGLVPLQAGAYNEQFF
TRBV10-3,TRBJ1-1,once,.,TGTGCCATCAGTGACTACGAGGGGGGTAGGGTAGGAGGCACTGAAGCTTTCTTT,CAISDYEGGRVGGTEAFF
TRBV2,TRBJ1-5,.,TRBD1,TGTGCCAGTAATATTGACAGGGTGACGGGATATAGCAATCAGCCCCAGCATTTT,CASNIDRVTGYSNQPQHF
TRBV11-3,TRBJ2-7,.,.,TGTGCCAGCAGCCCCTCGTACTACGAGCAGTACTTC,CASSPSYYEQYF
TRBV7-2,TRBJ2-3,.,.,TGTGCCAGCAGCCCTTTTCCTCGGAGCACAGATACGCAGTATTTT,CASSPFPRSTDTQYF
TRBV6-1,TRBJ1-4,few,.,TGTGCCAGCAGTCACGGGGAACCAACTAATGAAAAACTGTTTTTT,CASSHGEPTNEKLFF
TRBV4-1,TRBJ2-2,.,TRBD2,TGCGCCAGCAGCCGAAGCAGCGGGAGCGCCGGGGAGCTGTTTTTT,CASSRSSGSAGELFF
TRBV9,TRBJ1-2,.,.,TGTGCCAGCAGCCCTGGTACCCGGGGGTATGGCTACACCTTC,CASSPGTRGYGYTF